Following are 17 T cell receptor beta chains from one sample sequenced in a study of T cell responses to AZD1222 COVID-19 vaccine. Method: immunoSEQ multiplex PCR; TCRdb's copy keeps in-frame clones and lacks some. This sample carries about 130,000 clones, 90% to 95% of them seen once, and the ten largest clones take approximately 3%. This sample comprised peripheral blood, obtained on day 0 of AZD1222 vaccination. Receptors were obtained from an adult in good health.

The chain recombines TRBV9 with TRBJ2-1, with 8 bases that match TRBD2. Germline-derived CDR1 and CDR2 are SGDLS and YYNGEE. The CDR3 extends over 16 amino acids. The V gene end was trimmed by 0 bases and the J gene end by 2 bases; junction bases not matched to a gene: 4. Here the CDR3 DNA reads TGTGCCAGCAGCGTAGAAGCGGGAGCGGCCTACAATGAGCAGTTCTTC. Encoded protein: CASSVEAGAAYNEQFF.

The V call is TRBV4-2, the J call TRBJ1-2; TRBD1 is a possible D gene (5 bases). The length of the CDR3 is 16 residues. With 1 base removed from V and 3 bases from J, the gap between germline ends came to 15 bases. Per the germline V gene, CDR1 is LGHNA and CDR2 is YNFKEQ. The CDR3 sequence: CASSQAPGEGHYGYTF. CDR3 nucleotide sequence: TGTGCCAGCAGCCAAGCCCCTGGGGAGGGACACTATGGCTACACCTTC.

The chain employs TRBV5-4 and TRBJ1-2; weak D call: TRBD1 (5 bases). There are 16 residues in the CDR3. The V and J ends lost 4 bases and 2 bases respectively, with 18 bases between them. Germline assignment: CDR1 SGHNT and CDR2 YYREEE (reference sequence). CDR3 sequence (DNA): TGTGCCAGCAGCCCACTTGCGACAGTACAGAACTATGGCTACACCTTC. Protein sequence: CASSPLATVQNYGYTF.

The gene calls are TRBV5-1 and TRBJ2-1, with D tentatively TRBD2 (5 bases). This CDR3 is 17 amino acids long. CDR1 and CDR2 from the germline V gene are SGHRS and YFSETQ. V lost 0 bases and J 0 bases, leaving 13 bases between the germline ends. In nucleotides, the CDR3 is TGCGCCAGCAGCTTGGGGGGAGCGGTCAGCTCCTACAATGAGCAGTTCTTC. This translates into CASSLGGAVSSYNEQFF. The complete variable domain, with remaining parts taken from reference TRBV5-1 and TRBJ2-1, reads KAGVTQTPRYLIKTRGQQVTLSCSPISGHRSVSWYQQTPGQGLQFLFEYFSETQRNKGNFPGRFSGRQFSNSRSEMNVSTLELGDSALYLCASSLGGAVSSYNEQFFGPGTRLTVL.

V gene TRBV2 combines with J gene TRBJ2-1; TRBD1 matches at 7 bases. From germline, CDR1 is SNHLY and CDR2 FYNNEI. Trimming took 6 bases from V and 9 from J; bases not matched to a gene: 11. The CDR3 has 14 amino acids. The CDR3 region is CASRGTGAGGEQFF. The CDR3 coding sequence is TGTGCCAGCAGGGGAACAGGGGCGGGTGGTGAGCAGTTCTTC.

The V and J genes are TRBV5-4 and TRBJ1-2; D is perhaps TRBD1 (5 bases). V lost 0 bases and J 6 bases, leaving 9 bases between the germline ends. Germline V lookup: CDR1 SGHNT, CDR2 YYREEE (reference sequence). CDR3 length equals 13 residues. In DNA form, the CDR3 reads TGTGCCAGCAGCTTGGAGGCAGGGAATGGCTACACCTTC. Protein sequence: CASSLEAGNGYTF. The full variable domain, completed using reference TRBV5-4 and TRBJ1-2, is ETGVTQSPTHLIKTRGQQVTLRCSSQSGHNTVSWYQQALGQGPQFIFQYYREEENGRGNFPPRFSGLQFPNYSSELNVNALELDDSALYLCASSLEAGNGYTFGSGTRLTVV.

V gene TRBV7-2 combines with J gene TRBJ1-1, with D tentatively TRBD1 (5 bases). Trimming pared 7 bases from V and 11 bases from J, leaving 17 bases between. The germline V gene encodes CDR1 SGHTA and CDR2 FQGNSA. CDR3 size: 12 residues. The DNA of the CDR3 is TGTGCCAGCACCAACTGGGGCACTTGGGCTTTCTTT. Translated, it gives CASTNWGTWAFF.

The CDR3 DNA reads as TGCGCCAGCAGCCAGAGAGGTGGTGTACCCGAGGGCTACACCTTC. Translation gives CASSQRGGVPEGYTF. The V and J genes are TRBV4-1 and TRBJ1-2; D gene uncertain. Deletions cut 3 bases from V and 8 bases from J, with 19 bases between. This CDR3 has 15 amino acids. The germline CDR1 and CDR2 sequences are MGHRA and YSYEKL.

This rearrangement joins TRBV29-1 to TRBJ1-1; TRBD1 aligns across 7 bases. The CDR3 extends over 14 amino acids. Unmatched junction bases numbered 6, after V lost 5 bases and J lost 0 bases. The germline V gene encodes CDR1 SQVTM and CDR2 ANQGSEA. The CDR3 sequence: CSVYTGVMNTEAFF. The CDR3 region has the DNA TGCAGCGTTTACACAGGGGTTATGAACACTGAAGCTTTCTTT.

V is TRBV9 and J is TRBJ1-2, with D maybe TRBD1 (5 bases). The CDR3 sequence is 15 residues long. V was trimmed by 0 bases and J by 3 bases, leaving 12 bases between them. The germline V gene encodes CDR1 SGDLS and CDR2 YYNGEE. The CDR3 is CASSVDLGRDYGYTF. CDR3 bases: TGTGCCAGCAGCGTAGATCTGGGGCGCGACTATGGCTACACCTTC.

This sequence joins TRBV6-5 and TRBJ1-1; D ambiguous. Trimming removed 3 bases from V and 4 bases from J, with 9 bases in between. CDR3 size: 13 residues. Germline CDR1 reads MNHEY; CDR2 reads SVGAGI. CDR3 region: CASSYGKVTEAFF. As DNA, the CDR3 is TGTGCCAGCAGTTATGGTAAAGTCACTGAAGCTTTCTTT.

This chain links TRBV4-1 with TRBJ2-5, with TRBD2 matching over 7 bases. The V gene end was trimmed by 0 bases and the J gene end by 5 bases; junction bases not matched to a gene: 9. Germline assignment: CDR1 MGHRA and CDR2 YSYEKL. The CDR3 length is 16 residues. The DNA for the CDR3 is TGCGCCAGCAGCCAAGATCTGGGCCTGGGAGGGGAGACCCAGTACTTC. The encoded protein is CASSQDLGLGGETQYF.

The V and J genes are TRBV4-1 and TRBJ2-2; TRBD2 agrees at 10 bases. The CDR3 totals 19 residues. With 1 base clipped from V and 8 bases from J, the junction kept 16 bases outside the gene matches. Germline CDR1 is MGHRA and CDR2 is YSYEKL. The CDR3 is CASSQAGPRLAGLTGELFF. In DNA, the CDR3 is TGCGCCAGCAGCCAAGCGGGGCCAAGACTAGCGGGCCTAACAGGGGAGCTGTTTTTT.

The chain uses TRBV4-1 and TRBJ2-5; possible D gene TRBD2, 5 bases. Germline CDR1 reads MGHRA; CDR2 reads YSYEKL. The V end was cut by 1 base, the J end by 5 bases, with 11 bases between. The CDR3 extends over 14 amino acids. In nucleotides, the CDR3 is TGCGCCAGCAGCCAAGTGAGGGTCGGTGAGACCCAGTACTTC. It codes for CASSQVRVGETQYF.

The chain employs TRBV27 and TRBJ2-6; no clear D gene. CDR3 length equals 13 residues. The germline V and J ends were trimmed by 10 bases and 3 bases, with 10 bases remaining between them. Germline V gene lookup returns CDR1 MNHEY and CDR2 SMNVEV (reference sequence). The CDR3 DNA reads TGTGCCACCTCGCTTTTTGGGGCCAACGTCCTGACTTTC. Its translation is CATSLFGANVLTF.

The chain carries TRBV18 and TRBJ2-7; D might be TRBD1 or TRBD2, each matching 6 bases. The V gene lost 2 bases and the J gene lost 2 bases, with 10 bases spanning the gap. Germline V gene sequence: CDR1 KGHSH, CDR2 LQKENI. The CDR3 runs to 14 residues. The CDR3 loop is CASSPERGAYEQYF. CDR3 nucleotides: TGTGCCAGCTCACCAGAGAGGGGGGCCTACGAGCAGTACTTC.

Written as DNA, the CDR3 is TGCAGTGCACCTCGGGGGGCAGAAGCTTTCTTT. Protein sequence: CSAPRGAEAFF. This sequence joins TRBV20-1 and TRBJ1-1; D is possibly TRBD1 (6 bases). The CDR3 runs 11 residues. Germline values: CDR1 DFQATT, CDR2 SNEGSKA (reference sequence). Trimming removed 6 bases from V and 8 bases from J, with 13 bases in between.